This T cell receptor (beta chain) was found in a study of T cells after yellow fever vaccination. Study information: Some fractions had low cell numbers, and these were prepared with SMART-Seq v4 Ultra Low Input.

This CDR3 comprises 18 residues. V was clipped by 2 bases and J by 5 bases; unmatched bases: 14. Germline V gene lookup returns CDR1 SGHAT and CDR2 FQNNGV. Each CDR3 protein is one row after TCRdb ran MiXCR on the 5' RACE reads. Of 450,000 to 550,000 distinct CDR3 sequences listed, about a fifth are singletons. The V and J genes are TRBV11-2 and TRBJ2-1; 8 bases are shared with TRBD2. This specimen consisted of PBMCs, obtained approximately 22 days after the first yellow fever vaccination. This TCR was recovered from a man aged 18-30 years who received the YFV17D yellow fever vaccine. The CDR3 sequence: CASSLTGAPGRGDNEQFF. The CDR3 DNA is TGTGCCAGCAGCTTAACTGGAGCCCCCGGGAGGGGCGACAATGAGCAGTTCTTC.